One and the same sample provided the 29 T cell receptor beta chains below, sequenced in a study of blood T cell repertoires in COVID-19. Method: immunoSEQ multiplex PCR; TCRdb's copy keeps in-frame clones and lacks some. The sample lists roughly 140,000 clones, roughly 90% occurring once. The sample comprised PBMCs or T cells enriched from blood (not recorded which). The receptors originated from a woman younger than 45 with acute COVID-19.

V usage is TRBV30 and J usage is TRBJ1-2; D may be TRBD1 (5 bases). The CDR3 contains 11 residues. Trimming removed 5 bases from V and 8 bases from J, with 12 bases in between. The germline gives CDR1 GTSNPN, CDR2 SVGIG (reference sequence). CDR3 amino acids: CAWFQGWGYTF. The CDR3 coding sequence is TGTGCCTGGTTCCAGGGCTGGGGCTACACCTTC. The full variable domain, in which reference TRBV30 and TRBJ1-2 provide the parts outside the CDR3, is SQTIHQWPATLVQPVGSPLSLECTVEGTSNPNLYWYRQAAGRGLQLLFYSVGIGQISSEVPQNLSASRPQDRQFILSSKKLLLSDSGFYLCAWFQGWGYTFGSGTRLTVV.

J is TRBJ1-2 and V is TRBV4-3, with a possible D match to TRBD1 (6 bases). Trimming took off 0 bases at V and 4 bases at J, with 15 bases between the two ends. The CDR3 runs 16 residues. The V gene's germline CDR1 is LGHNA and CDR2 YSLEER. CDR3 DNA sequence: TGCGCCAGCAGCCAAGATCTTGCCGCAGGGGTCTATGGCTACACCTTC. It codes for CASSQDLAAGVYGYTF.

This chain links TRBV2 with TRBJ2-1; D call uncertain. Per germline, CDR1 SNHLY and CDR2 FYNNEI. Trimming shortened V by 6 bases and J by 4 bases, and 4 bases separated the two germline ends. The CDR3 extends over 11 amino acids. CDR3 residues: CASRQYNEQFF. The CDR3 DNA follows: TGTGCCAGCAGGCAGTACAATGAGCAGTTCTTC.

CDR3 DNA: TGTGCCAGCAGTTCACTAGACAGGACCTACGAGCAGTACTTC. It specifies CASSSLDRTYEQYF. V usage is TRBV27 and J usage is TRBJ2-7, with D maybe TRBD1 (6 bases). This CDR3 comprises 14 residues. V was clipped by 4 bases and J by 2 bases, with 12 bases between them. Germline V gives CDR1 MNHEY, CDR2 SMNVEV (reference sequence).

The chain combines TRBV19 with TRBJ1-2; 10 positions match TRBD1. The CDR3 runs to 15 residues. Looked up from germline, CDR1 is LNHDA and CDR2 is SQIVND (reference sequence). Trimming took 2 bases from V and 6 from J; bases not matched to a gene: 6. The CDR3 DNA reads TGTGCCAGTAGTATAAAGCAGACAGGGGGCCATGGCTACACCTTC. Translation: CASSIKQTGGHGYTF.

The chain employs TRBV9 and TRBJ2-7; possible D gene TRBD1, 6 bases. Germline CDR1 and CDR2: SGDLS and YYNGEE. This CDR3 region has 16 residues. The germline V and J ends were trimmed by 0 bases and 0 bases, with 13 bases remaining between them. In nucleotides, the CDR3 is TGTGCCAGCAGCGTAGAGGTGGGGGCACCCTCCTACGAGCAGTACTTC. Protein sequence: CASSVEVGAPSYEQYF.

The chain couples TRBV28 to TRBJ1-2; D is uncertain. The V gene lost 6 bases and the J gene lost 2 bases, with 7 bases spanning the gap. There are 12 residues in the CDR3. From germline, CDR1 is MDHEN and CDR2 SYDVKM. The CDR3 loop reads CASSAYNYGYTF. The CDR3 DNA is TGTGCCAGCAGCGCCTACAACTATGGCTACACCTTC.

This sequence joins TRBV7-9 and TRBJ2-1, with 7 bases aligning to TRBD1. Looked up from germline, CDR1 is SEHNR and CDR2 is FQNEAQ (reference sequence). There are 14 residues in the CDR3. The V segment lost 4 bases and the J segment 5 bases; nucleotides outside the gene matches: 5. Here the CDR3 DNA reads TGTGCCAGCAGCTCCGGGACAGCCAACAATGAGCAGTTCTTC. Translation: CASSSGTANNEQFF.

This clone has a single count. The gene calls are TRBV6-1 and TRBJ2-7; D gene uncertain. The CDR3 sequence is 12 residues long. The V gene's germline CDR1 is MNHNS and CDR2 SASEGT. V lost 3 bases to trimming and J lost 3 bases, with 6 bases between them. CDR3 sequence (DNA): TGTGCCAGCAGTGACGGTGGCTACGAGCAGTACTTC. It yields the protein CASSDGGYEQYF.

CDR3: CASREQGARETQYF. The CDR3 DNA follows: TGCGCCAGCAGAGAACAGGGGGCCCGCGAGACCCAGTACTTC. The chain recombines TRBV5-1 with TRBJ2-5; 9 nucleotides match TRBD1. Per the germline V gene, CDR1 is SGHRS and CDR2 is YFSETQ. This CDR3 is built from 14 residues. The V gene end was trimmed by 5 bases and the J gene end by 5 bases; junction bases not matched to a gene: 7. Looking up the rest from reference TRBV5-1 and TRBJ2-5 gives the full variable domain: KAGVTQTPRYLIKTRGQQVTLSCSPISGHRSVSWYQQTPGQGLQFLFEYFSETQRNKGNFPGRFSGRQFSNSRSEMNVSTLELGDSALYLCASREQGARETQYFGPGTRLLVL.

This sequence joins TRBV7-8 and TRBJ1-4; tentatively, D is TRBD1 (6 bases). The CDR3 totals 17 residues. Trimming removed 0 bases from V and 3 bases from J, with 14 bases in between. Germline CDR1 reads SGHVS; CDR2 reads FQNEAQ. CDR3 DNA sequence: TGTGCCAGCAGCTTAGCAGGCAGGGGATGGGCTAATGAAAAACTGTTTTTT. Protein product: CASSLAGRGWANEKLFF.

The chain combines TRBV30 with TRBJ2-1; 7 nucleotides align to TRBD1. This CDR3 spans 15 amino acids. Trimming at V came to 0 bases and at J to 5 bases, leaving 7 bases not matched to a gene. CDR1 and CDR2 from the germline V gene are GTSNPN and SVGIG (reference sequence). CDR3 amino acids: CAWSVQGTVHNEQFF. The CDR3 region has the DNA TGTGCCTGGAGTGTACAGGGGACCGTACACAATGAGCAGTTCTTC. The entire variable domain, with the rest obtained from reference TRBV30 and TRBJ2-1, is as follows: SQTIHQWPATLVQPVGSPLSLECTVEGTSNPNLYWYRQAAGRGLQLLFYSVGIGQISSEVPQNLSASRPQDRQFILSSKKLLLSDSGFYLCAWSVQGTVHNEQFFGPGTRLTVL.

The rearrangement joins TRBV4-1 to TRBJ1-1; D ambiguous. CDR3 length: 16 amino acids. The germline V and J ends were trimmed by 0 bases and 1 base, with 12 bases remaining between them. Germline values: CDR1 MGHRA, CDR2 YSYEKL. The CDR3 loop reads CASSQDEMGENTEAFF. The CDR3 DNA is TGCGCCAGCAGCCAAGATGAAATGGGAGAGAACACTGAAGCTTTCTTT.

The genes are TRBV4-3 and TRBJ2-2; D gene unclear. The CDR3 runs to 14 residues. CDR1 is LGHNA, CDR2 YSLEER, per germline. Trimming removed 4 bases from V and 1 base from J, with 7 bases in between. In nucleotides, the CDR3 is TGCGCCAGCAGCCGGCAAAAGAACACCGGGGAGCTGTTTTTT. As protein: CASSRQKNTGELFF.

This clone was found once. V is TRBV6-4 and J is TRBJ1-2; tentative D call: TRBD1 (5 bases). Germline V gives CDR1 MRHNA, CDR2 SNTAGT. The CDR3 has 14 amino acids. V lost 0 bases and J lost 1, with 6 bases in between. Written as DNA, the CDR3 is TGTGCCAGCAGTGACTCGACAGTTAACTATGGCTACACCTTC. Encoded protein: CASSDSTVNYGYTF.

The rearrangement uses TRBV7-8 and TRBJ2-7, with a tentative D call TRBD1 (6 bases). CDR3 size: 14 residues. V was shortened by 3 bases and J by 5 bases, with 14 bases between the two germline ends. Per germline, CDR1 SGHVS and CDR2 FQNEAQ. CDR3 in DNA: TGTGCCAGCAGCTTGCAGGGGTCGGTTGACGAGCAGTACTTC. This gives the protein CASSLQGSVDEQYF.

CDR3 loop: CASSYRGGTANEKLFF. CDR3 sequence (DNA): TGTGCCAGCAGCTACAGAGGGGGTACGGCTAATGAAAAACTGTTTTTT. The chain couples TRBV2 to TRBJ1-4; D possibly corresponds to TRBD1 (6 bases). From germline, CDR1 is SNHLY and CDR2 FYNNEI. With 6 bases removed from V and 3 bases from J, the gap between germline ends came to 17 bases. This CDR3 is 16 amino acids long.

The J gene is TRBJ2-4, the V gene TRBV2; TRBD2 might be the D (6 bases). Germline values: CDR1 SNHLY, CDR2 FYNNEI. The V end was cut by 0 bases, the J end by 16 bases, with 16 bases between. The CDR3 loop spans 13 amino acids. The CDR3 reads CASSEARAGTCYF. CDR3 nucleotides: TGTGCCAGCAGTGAAGCTCGGGCGGGAACATGCTACTTC.

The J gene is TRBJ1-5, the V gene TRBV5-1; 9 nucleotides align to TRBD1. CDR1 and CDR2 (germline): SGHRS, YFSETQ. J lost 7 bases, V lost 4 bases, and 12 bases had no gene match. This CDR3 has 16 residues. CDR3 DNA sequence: TGCGCCAGCAGCCCGGATGGGACAGGGAATCCCCAGCCCCAGCATTTT. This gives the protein CASSPDGTGNPQPQHF. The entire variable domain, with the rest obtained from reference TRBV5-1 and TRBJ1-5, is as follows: KAGVTQTPRYLIKTRGQQVTLSCSPISGHRSVSWYQQTPGQGLQFLFEYFSETQRNKGNFPGRFSGRQFSNSRSEMNVSTLELGDSALYLCASSPDGTGNPQPQHFGDGTRLSIL.

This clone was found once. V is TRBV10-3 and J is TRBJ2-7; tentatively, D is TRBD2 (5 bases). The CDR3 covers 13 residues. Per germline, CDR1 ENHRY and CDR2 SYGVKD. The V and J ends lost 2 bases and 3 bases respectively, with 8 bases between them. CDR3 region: CAISETGSYEQYF. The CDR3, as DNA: TGTGCCATCAGTGAGACTGGGAGCTACGAGCAGTACTTC.

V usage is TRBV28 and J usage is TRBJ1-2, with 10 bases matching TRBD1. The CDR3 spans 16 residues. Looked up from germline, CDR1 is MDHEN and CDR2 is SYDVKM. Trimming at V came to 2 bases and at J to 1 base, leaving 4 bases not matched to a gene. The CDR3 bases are TGTGCCAGCAGTTTACCTGGGACAGGGGTTAACTATGGCTACACCTTC. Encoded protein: CASSLPGTGVNYGYTF.

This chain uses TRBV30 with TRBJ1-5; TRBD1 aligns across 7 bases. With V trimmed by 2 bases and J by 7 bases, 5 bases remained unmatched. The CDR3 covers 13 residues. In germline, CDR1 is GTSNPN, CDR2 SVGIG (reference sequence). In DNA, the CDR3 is TGTGCCTGGAGTCAAGGGGGCTGGCAGCCCCAGCATTTT. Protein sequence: CAWSQGGWQPQHF.

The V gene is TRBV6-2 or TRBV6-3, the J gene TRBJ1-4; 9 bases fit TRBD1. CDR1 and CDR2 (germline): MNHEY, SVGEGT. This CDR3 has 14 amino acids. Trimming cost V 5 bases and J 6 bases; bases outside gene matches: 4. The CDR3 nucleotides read TGTGCCAGCAGTGCCGGGACAGGGTATGAAAAACTGTTTTTT. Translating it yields CASSAGTGYEKLFF.

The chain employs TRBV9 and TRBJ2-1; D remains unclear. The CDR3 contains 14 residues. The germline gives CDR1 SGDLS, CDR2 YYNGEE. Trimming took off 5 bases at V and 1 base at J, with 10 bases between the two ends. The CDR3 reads CASSRIGSYNEQFF. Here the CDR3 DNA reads TGTGCCAGCAGTAGGATCGGGTCCTACAATGAGCAGTTCTTC.

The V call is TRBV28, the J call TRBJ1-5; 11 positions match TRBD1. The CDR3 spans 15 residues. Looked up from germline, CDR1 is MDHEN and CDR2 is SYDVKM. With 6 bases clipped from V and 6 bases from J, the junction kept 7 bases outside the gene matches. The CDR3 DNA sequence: TGTGCCAGCAGGACGGACAGGGGGCGCAGTCAGCCCCAGCATTTT. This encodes CASRTDRGRSQPQHF.

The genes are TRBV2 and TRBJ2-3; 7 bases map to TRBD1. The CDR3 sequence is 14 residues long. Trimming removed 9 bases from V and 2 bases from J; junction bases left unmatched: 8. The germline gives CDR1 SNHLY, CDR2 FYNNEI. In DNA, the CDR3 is TGTGCCAGTCCAGGACAGGTACTCACAGATACGCAGTATTTT. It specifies CASPGQVLTDTQYF.

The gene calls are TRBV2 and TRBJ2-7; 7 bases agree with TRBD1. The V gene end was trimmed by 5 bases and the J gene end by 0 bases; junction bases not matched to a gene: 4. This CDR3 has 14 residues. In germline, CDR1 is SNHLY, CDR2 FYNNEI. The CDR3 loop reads CASSTGASSYEQYF. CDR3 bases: TGTGCCAGCAGTACAGGGGCGAGCTCCTACGAGCAGTACTTC.

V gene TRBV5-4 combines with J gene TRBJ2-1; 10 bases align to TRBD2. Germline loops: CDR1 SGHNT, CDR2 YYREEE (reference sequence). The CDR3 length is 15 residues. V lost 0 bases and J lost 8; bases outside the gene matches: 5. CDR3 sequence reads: CASSLASGSRDEQFF. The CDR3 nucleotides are TGTGCCAGCAGCTTGGCTAGCGGGAGTCGCGATGAGCAGTTCTTC.

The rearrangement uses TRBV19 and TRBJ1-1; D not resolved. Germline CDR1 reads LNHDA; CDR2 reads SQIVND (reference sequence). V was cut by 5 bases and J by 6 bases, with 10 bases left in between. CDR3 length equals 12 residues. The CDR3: CASSSELAEAFF. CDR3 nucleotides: TGTGCCAGTAGTTCCGAGCTTGCTGAAGCTTTCTTT.